The TCR beta chain under discussion was sequenced for a study of blood T cell repertoires in COVID-19. Across the whole study: Acute-phase and convalescent COVID-19 samples originated in the United States, Italy and Spain. T cells, B-cell-depleted T cells, or PBMCs supplied cDNA or gDNA.

Germline V CDR1 and CDR2: SGHTA, FQGNSA. Trimming took 1 base from V and 3 from J, leaving 10 bases between them. The CDR3 runs to 15 residues. As handled by the study authors: By means of reference gene primer amplification, nucleated cell counts were estimated. Clones were read by immunoSEQ multiplex PCR, and TCRdb kept only the in-frame ones, dropping some. V, J and clone size were drawn from that table, and D and trimming were deduced from the DNA. The table has approximately 300,000 clones, 85% to 90% seen once. The genes are TRBV7-2 and TRBJ1-5, with D tentatively TRBD1 (5 bases). Material for sequencing was peripheral blood. This clonotype was sampled from a woman aged 50 to 65 with active or convalescent COVID-19. The CDR3 nucleotides read TGTGCCAGCAGCTTAGACACAGGTCTCAATCAGCCCCAGCATTTT. Protein product: CASSLDTGLNQPQHF.